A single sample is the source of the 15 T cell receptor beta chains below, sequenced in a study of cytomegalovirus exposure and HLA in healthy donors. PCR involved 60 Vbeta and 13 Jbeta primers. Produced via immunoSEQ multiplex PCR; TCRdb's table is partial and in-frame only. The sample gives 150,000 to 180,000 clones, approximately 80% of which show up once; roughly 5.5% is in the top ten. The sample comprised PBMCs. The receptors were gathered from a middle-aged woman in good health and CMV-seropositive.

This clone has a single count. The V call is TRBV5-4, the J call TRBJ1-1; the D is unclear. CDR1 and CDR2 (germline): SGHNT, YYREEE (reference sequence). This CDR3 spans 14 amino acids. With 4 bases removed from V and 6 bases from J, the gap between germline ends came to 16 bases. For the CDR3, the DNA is TGTGCCAGCAGCAACCCCGAAGCTCGTCCTGAAGCTTTCTTT. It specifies CASSNPEARPEAFF.

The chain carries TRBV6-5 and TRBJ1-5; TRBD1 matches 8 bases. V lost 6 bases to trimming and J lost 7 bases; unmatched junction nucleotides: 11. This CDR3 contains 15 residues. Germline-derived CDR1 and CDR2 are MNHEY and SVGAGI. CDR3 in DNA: TGTGCCAGCAGGGGCTCGGGACAGGCAGGCCAGCCCCAGCATTTT. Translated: CASRGSGQAGQPQHF.

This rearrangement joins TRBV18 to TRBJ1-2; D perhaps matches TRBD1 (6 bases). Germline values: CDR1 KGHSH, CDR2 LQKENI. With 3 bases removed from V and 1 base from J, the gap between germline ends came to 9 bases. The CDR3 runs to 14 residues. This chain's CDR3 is CASSPDRSNYGYTF. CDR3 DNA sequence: TGTGCCAGCTCACCTGACAGGAGTAACTATGGCTACACCTTC.

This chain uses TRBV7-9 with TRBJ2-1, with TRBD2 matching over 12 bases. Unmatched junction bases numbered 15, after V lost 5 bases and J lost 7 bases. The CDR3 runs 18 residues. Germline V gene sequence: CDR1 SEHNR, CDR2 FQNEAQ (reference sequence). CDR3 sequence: CASSTGRARTSGINEQFF. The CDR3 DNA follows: TGTGCCAGCAGCACGGGCAGGGCTCGGACTAGCGGGATTAATGAGCAGTTCTTC.

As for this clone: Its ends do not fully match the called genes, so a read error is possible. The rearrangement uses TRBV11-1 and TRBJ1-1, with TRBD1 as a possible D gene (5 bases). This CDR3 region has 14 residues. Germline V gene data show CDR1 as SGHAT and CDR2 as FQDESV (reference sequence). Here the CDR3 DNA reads TGTGCCAGCAGCAATCAGGGTGTGAACGCTGAAGCTTTCTTT. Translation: CASSNQGVNAEAFF.

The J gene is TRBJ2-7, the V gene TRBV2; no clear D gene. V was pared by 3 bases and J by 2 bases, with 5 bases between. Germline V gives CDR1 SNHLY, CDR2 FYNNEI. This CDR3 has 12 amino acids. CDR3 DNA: TGTGCCAGCAGTGACGAGGCCTACGAGCAGTACTTC. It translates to CASSDEAYEQYF. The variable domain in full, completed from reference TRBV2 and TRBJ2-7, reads EPEVTQTPSHQVTQMGQEVILRCVPISNHLYFYWYRQILGQKVEFLVSFYNNEISEKSEIFDDQFSVERPDGSNFTLKIRSTKLEDSAMYFCASSDEAYEQYFGPGTRLTVT.

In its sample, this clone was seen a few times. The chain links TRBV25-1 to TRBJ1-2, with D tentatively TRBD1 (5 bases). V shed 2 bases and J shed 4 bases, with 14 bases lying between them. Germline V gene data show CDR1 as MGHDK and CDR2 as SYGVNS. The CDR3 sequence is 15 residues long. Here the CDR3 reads CASSETGEVAYGYTF. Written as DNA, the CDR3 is TGTGCCAGCAGTGAAACGGGGGAAGTGGCCTATGGCTACACCTTC.

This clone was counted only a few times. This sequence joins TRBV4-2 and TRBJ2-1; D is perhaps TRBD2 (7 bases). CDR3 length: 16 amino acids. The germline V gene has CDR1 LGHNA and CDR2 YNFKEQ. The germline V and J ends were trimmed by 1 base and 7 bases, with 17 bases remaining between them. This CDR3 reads CASSQGRGREKNEQFF. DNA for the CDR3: TGTGCCAGCAGCCAAGGTCGGGGGCGGGAGAAGAATGAGCAGTTCTTC.

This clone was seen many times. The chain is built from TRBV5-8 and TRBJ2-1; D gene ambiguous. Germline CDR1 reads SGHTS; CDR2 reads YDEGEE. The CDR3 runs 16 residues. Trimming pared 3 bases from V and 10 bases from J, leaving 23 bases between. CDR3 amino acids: CASSSKLFGALKEQFF. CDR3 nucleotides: TGTGCCAGCAGCTCCAAGCTGTTCGGAGCGCTAAAGGAGCAGTTCTTC.

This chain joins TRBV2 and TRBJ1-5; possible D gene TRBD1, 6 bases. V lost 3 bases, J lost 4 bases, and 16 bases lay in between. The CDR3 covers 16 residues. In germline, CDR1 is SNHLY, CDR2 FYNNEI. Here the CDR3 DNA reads TGTGCCAGCAGTGACCCCCGCCACAGGGCAAATCAGCCCCAGCATTTT. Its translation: CASSDPRHRANQPQHF.

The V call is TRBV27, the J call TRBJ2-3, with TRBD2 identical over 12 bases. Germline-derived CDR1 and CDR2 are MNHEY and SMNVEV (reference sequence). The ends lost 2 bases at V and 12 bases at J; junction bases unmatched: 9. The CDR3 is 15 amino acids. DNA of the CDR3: TGTGCCAGCAGTTTACGGCGGACTAGCGGGAATGTACAGTATTTT. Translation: CASSLRRTSGNVQYF.

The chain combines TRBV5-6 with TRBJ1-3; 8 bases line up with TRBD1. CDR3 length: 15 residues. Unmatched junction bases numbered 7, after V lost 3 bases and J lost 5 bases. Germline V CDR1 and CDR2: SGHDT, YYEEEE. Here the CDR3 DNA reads TGTGCCAGCAGCTCCCGGGACAGGATACGAAACACCATATATTTT. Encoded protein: CASSSRDRIRNTIYF. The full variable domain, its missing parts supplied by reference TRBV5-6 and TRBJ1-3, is DAGVTQSPTHLIKTRGQQVTLRCSPKSGHDTVSWYQQALGQGPQFIFQYYEEEERQRGNFPDRFSGHQFPNYSSELNVNALLLGDSALYLCASSSRDRIRNTIYFGEGSWLTVV.

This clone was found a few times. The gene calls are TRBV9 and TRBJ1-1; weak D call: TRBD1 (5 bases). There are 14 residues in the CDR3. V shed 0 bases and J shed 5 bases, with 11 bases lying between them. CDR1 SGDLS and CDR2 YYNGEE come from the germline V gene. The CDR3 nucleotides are TGTGCCAGCAGCGTAGTACTGGGGGGAACTGAAGCTTTCTTT. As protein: CASSVVLGGTEAFF.

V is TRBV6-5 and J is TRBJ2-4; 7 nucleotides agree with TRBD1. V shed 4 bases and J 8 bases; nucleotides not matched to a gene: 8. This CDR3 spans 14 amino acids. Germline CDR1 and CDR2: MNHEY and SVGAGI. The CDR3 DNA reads TGTGCCAGCAGTTCCGCCGGGACAGCTTACATTCAGTACTTC. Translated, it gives CASSSAGTAYIQYF.

The CDR3 region has the DNA TGTGCCAGCTCTCAGTCTAGCACAGATACGCAGTATTTT. As protein: CASSQSSTDTQYF. This chain connects TRBV18 to TRBJ2-3; D remains ambiguous. CDR1 and CDR2 (germline): KGHSH, LQKENI. Trimming left V 6 bases short and J 0 bases short, with 7 bases between. This CDR3 has 13 amino acids.